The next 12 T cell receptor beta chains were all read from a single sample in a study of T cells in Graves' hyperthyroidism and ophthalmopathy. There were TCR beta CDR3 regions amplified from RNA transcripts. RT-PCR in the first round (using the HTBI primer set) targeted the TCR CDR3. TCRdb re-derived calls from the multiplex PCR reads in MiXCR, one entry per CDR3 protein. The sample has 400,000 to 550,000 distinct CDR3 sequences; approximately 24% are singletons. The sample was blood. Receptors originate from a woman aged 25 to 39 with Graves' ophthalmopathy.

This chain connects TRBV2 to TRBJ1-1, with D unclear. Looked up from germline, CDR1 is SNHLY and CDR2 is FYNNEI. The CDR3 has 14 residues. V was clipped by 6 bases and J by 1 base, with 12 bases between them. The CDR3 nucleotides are TGTGCCAGCAGCGACCGCCGAGAGAACACTGAAGCTTTCTTT. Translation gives CASSDRRENTEAFF.

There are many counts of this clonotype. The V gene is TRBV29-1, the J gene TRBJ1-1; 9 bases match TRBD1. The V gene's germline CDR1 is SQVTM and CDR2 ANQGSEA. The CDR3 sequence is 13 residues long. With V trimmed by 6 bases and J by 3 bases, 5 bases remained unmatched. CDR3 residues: CSVVQGADTEAFF. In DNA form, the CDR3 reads TGCAGCGTGGTACAGGGGGCGGACACTGAAGCTTTCTTT.

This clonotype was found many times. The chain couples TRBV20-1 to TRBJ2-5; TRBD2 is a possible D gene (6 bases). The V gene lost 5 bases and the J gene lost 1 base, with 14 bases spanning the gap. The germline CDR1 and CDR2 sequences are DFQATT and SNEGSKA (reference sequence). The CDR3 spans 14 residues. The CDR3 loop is CSAHHGGTQETQYF. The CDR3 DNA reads TGCAGTGCTCACCATGGGGGGACCCAAGAGACCCAGTACTTC.

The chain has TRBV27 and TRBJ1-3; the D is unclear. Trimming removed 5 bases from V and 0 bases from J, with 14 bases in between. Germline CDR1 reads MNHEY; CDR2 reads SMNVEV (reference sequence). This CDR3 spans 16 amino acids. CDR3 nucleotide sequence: TGTGCCAGCAGTCCCGAACCAGGAATCTCTGGAAACACCATATATTTT. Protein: CASSPEPGISGNTIYF.

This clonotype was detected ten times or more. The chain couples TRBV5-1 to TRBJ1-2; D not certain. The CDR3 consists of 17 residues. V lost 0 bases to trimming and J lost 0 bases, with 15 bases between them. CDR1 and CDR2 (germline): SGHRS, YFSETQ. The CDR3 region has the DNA TGCGCCAGCAGCTTGGGGACGCAGTATCTTTCTAACTATGGCTACACCTTC. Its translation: CASSLGTQYLSNYGYTF. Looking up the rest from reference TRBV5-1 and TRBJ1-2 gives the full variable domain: KAGVTQTPRYLIKTRGQQVTLSCSPISGHRSVSWYQQTPGQGLQFLFEYFSETQRNKGNFPGRFSGRQFSNSRSEMNVSTLELGDSALYLCASSLGTQYLSNYGYTFGSGTRLTVV.

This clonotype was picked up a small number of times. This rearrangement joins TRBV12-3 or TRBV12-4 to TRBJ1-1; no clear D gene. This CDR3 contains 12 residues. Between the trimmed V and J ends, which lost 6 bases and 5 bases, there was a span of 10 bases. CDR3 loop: CASRGEPTEAFF. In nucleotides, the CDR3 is TGTGCCAGCAGGGGTGAGCCGACTGAAGCTTTCTTT.

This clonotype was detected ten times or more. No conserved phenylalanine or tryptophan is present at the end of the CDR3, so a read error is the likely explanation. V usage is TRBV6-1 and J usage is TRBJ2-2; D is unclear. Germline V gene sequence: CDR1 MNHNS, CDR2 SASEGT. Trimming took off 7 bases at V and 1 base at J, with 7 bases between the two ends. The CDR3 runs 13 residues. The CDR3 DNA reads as TGTGCCAGCACGGTGGAGAACACCGGGGAGCTGTTTCTT. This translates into CASTVENTGELFL.

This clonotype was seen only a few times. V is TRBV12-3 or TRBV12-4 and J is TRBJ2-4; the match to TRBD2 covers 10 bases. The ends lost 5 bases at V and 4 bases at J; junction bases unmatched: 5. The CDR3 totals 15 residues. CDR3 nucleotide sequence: TGTGCCAGCAGTCCTAAGACTAGCGGGAAAAACATTCAGTACTTC. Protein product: CASSPKTSGKNIQYF.

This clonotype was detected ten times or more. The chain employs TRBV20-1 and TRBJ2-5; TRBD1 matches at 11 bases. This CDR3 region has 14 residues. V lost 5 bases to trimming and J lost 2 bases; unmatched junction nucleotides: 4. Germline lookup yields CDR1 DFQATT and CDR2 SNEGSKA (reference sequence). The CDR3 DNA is TGCAGTGCTGTCTGGGACAGGGGGCAAGAGACCCAGTACTTC. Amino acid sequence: CSAVWDRGQETQYF.

CDR3 sequence: CASSDDRAVETQYF. The CDR3 nucleotides are TGTGCCAGCTCAGACGACAGGGCGGTCGAGACCCAGTACTTC. The V and J genes are TRBV18 and TRBJ2-5, with 7 bases lining up with TRBD1. CDR3 size: 14 residues. V lost 5 bases and J lost 5; bases outside the gene matches: 8. Germline CDR1 is KGHSH and CDR2 is LQKENI.

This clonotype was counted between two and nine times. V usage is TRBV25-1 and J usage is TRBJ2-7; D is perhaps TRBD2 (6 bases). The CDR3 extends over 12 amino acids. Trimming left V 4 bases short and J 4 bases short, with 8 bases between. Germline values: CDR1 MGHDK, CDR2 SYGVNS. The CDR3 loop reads CASSARGYEQYF. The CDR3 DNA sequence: TGTGCCAGCAGTGCCCGGGGGTACGAGCAGTACTTC.

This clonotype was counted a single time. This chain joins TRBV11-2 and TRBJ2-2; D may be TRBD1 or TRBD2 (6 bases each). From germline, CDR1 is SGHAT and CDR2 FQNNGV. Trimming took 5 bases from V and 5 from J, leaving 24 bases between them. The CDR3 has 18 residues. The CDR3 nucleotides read TGTGCCAGCAGCCCTGCGCTCCGGGGGCGAATAGTTACCGGGGAGCTGTTTTTT. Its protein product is CASSPALRGRIVTGELFF.